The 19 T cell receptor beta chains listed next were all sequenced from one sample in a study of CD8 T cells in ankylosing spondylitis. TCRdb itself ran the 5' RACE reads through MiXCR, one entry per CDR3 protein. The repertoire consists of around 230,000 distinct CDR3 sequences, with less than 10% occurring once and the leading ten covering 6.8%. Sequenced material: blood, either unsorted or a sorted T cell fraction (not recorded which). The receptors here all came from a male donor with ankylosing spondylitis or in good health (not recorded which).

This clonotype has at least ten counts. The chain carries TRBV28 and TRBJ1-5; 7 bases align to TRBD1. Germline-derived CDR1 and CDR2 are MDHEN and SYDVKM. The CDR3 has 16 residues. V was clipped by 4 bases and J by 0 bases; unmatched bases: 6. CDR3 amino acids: CASSSDRVSSNQPQHF. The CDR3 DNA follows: TGTGCCAGCAGTTCCGACAGGGTCAGTAGCAATCAGCCCCAGCATTTT.

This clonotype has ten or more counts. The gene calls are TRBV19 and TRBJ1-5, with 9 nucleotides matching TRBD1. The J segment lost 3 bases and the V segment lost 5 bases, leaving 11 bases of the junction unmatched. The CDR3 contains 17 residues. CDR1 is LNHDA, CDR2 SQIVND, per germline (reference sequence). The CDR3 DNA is TGTGCCAGTAGTCTCCAGACAGGGGGATTTATCAATCAGCCCCAGCATTTT. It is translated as CASSLQTGGFINQPQHF.

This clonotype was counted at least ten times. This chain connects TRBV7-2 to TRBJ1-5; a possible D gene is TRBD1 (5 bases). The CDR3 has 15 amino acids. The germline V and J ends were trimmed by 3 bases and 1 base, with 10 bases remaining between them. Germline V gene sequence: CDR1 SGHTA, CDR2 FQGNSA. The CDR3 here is CASSLGGVSNQPQHF. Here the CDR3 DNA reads TGTGCCAGCAGCTTGGGGGGGGTAAGCAATCAGCCCCAGCATTTT.

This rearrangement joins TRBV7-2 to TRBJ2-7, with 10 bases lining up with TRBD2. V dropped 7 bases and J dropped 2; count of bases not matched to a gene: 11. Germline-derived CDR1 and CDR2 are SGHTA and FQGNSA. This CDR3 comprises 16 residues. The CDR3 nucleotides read TGTGCCAGCACCTCCACTGGGGGACTAGCGACCTACGAGCAGTACTTC. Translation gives CASTSTGGLATYEQYF.

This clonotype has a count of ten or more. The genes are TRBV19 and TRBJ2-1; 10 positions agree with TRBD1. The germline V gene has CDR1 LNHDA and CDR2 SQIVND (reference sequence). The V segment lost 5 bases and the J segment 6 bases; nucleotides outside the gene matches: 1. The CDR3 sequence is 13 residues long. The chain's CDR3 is CASSWTGGNEQFF. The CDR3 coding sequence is TGTGCCAGTAGTTGGACAGGGGGCAATGAGCAGTTCTTC. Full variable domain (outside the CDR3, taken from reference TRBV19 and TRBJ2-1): DGGITQSPKYLFRKEGQNVTLSCEQNLNHDAMYWYRQDPGQGLRLIYYSQIVNDFQKGDIAEGYSVSREKKESFPLTVTSAQKNPTAFYLCASSWTGGNEQFFGPGTRLTVL.

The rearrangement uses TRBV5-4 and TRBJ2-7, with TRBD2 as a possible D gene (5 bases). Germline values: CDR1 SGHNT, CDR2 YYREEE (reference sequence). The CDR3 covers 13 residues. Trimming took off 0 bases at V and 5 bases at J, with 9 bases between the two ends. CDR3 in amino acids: CASSLAGVDEQYF. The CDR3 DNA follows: TGTGCCAGCAGCTTGGCCGGGGTTGACGAGCAGTACTTC.

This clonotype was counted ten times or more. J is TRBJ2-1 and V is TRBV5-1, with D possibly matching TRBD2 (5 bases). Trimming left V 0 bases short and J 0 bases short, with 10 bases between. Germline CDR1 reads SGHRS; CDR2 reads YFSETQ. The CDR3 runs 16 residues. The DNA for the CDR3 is TGCGCCAGCAGCTTGGATAGTAGCGTCTCCTACAATGAGCAGTTCTTC. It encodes CASSLDSSVSYNEQFF.

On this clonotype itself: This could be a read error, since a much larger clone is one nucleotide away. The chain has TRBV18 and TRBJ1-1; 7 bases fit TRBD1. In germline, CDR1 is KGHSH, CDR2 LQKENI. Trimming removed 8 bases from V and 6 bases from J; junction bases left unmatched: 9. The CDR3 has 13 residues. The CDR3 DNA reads TGTGCCAGCCGACAGGGCTTGCACCCTGAAGCTTTCTTT. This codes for CASRQGLHPEAFF.

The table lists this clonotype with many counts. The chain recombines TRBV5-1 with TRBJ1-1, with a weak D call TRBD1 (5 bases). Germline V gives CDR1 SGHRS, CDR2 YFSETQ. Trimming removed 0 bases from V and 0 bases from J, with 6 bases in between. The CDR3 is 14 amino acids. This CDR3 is CASSLGGVNTEAFF. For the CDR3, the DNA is TGCGCCAGCAGCTTGGGGGGGGTGAACACTGAAGCTTTCTTT.

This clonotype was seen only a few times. In nucleotides, the CDR3 is TGCAGTGCTTCCCTCGGGACTGCAACTGGCTACACCTTC. Its protein is CSASLGTATGYTF. This chain connects TRBV20-1 to TRBJ1-2; weak D call: TRBD1 (5 bases). V lost 5 bases to trimming and J lost 7 bases, with 17 bases between them. Germline CDR1 and CDR2: DFQATT and SNEGSKA (reference sequence). The CDR3 consists of 13 residues.

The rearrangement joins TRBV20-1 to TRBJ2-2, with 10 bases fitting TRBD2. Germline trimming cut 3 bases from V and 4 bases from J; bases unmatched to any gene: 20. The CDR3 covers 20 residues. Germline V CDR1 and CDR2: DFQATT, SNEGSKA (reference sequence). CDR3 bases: TGCAGTGCTAGGTCTCCACCCGTACTAGCGGGATCCGCCTCCACCGGGGAGCTGTTTTTT. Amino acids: CSARSPPVLAGSASTGELFF.

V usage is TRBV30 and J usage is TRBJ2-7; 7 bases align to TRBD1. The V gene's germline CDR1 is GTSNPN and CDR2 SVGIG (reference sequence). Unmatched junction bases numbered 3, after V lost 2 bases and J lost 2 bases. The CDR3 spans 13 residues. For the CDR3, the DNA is TGTGCCTGGAGTCGGGACAGAGCCTACGAGCAGTACTTC. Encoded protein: CAWSRDRAYEQYF.

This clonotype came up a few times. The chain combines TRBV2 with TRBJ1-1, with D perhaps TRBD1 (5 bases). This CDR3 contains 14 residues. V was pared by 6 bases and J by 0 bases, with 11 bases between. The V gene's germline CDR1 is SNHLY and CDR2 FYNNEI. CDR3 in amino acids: CASSPGTLNTEAFF. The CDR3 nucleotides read TGTGCCAGCAGCCCCGGGACCTTGAACACTGAAGCTTTCTTT.

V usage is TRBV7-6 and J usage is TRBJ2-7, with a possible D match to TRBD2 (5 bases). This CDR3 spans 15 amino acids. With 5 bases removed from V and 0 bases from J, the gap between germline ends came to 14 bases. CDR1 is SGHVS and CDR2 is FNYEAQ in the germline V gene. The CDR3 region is CASSPSTAGSYEQYF. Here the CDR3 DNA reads TGTGCCAGCAGCCCCAGCACGGCGGGCTCCTACGAGCAGTACTTC.

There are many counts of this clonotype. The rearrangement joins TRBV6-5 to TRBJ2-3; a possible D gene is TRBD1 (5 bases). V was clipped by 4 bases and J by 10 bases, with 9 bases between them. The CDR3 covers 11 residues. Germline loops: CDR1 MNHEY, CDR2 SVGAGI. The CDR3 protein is CASSSGSPQYF. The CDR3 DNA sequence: TGTGCCAGCAGTTCAGGGTCACCGCAGTATTTT.

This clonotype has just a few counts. The CDR3 nucleotides read TGTGCCAGCAGCCCCACTACGACGGAAGAGACCCAGTACTTC. This gives the protein CASSPTTTEETQYF. The V call is TRBV5-8, the J call TRBJ2-5; D remains ambiguous. Germline V gene data show CDR1 as SGHTS and CDR2 as YDEGEE. This CDR3 region has 14 residues. Trimming pared 4 bases from V and 3 bases from J, leaving 13 bases between. Full variable domain (missing parts from reference TRBV5-8 and TRBJ2-5): EAGVTQSPTHLIKTRGQQATLRCSPISGHTSVYWYQQALGLGLQFLLWYDEGEERNRGNFPPRFSGRQFPNYSSELNVNALELEDSALYLCASSPTTTEETQYFGPGTRLLVL.

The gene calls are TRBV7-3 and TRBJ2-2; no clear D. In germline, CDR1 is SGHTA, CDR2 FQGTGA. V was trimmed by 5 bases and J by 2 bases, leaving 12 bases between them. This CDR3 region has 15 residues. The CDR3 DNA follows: TGTGCCAGCAGCCCCATGGTGGCTAACACCGGGGAGCTGTTTTTT. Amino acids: CASSPMVANTGELFF.

The CDR3 sequence: CASSLGVGYGTDTQYF. CDR3 DNA sequence: TGTGCCAGCAGTTTAGGGGTGGGTTATGGCACAGATACGCAGTATTTT. The genes are TRBV12-3 or TRBV12-4 and TRBJ2-3; D gene ambiguous. V shed 1 base and J shed 1 base, with 12 bases lying between them. This CDR3 is 16 amino acids long.

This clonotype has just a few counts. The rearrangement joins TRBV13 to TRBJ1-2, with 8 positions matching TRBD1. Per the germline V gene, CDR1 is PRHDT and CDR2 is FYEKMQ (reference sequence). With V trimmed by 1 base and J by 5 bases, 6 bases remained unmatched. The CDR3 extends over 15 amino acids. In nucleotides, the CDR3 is TGTGCCAGCAGCTTAGAAATGACAGGGGCGTATGGCTACACCTTC. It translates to CASSLEMTGAYGYTF.